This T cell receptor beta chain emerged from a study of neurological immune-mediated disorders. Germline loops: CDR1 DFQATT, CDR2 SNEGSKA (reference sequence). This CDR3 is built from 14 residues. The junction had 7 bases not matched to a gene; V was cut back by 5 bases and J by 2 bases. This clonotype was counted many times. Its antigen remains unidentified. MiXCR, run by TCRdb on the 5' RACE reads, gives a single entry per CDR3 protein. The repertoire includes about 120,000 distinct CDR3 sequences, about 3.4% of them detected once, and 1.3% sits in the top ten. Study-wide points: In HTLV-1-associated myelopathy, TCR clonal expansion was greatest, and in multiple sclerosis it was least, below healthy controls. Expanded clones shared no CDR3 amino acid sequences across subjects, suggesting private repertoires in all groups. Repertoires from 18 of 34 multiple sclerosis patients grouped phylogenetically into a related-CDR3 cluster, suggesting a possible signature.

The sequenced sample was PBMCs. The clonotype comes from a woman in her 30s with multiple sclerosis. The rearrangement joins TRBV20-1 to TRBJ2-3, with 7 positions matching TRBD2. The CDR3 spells CSAASGVFTDTQYF. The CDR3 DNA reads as TGCAGTGCTGCAAGCGGGGTCTTCACAGATACGCAGTATTTT.